The following is a TCR beta chain sequence with its context. What it recognizes is unknown. The sample's time point: patch test 3, about 24 weeks after DPC sensitization. Treatment defined: therapeutic diphenylcyclopropenone sensitization with weekly scalp DPC. In the source study's methods: Samples ranged from roughly 23,224 to 700,000 TCRs, with a median of about 96,000. TCRdb used MiXCR to reprocess the RACE reads, holding one entry per CDR3 protein. The V and J calls were determined by TCRdb, not by the authors. This table holds roughly 200,000 distinct CDR3 sequences, about 22% found once. This entry is derived from a study of human T cells and chemical hapten exposure. Findings and caveats of the study: Unchanged with DPC sensitization were TCRs above 1 in 1000 frequency.

The CDR3 spans 15 residues. J was trimmed by 3 bases and V by 4 bases; bases with no gene match: 7. Germline V gene data show CDR1 as SGHRS and CDR2 as YFSETQ. The sample in question was whole blood, obtained in connection with sensitization to the hapten diphenylcyclopropenone (DPC). The rearrangement uses TRBV5-1 and TRBJ2-7; the match to TRBD2 covers 10 bases. The source of this sequence is a middle-aged woman with alopecia areata. Some clones in this sample may be carry-over from other donors' samples. CDR3 DNA sequence: TGCGCCAGCAGCACCGCTAGCGGGAGATTCTACGAGCAGTACTTC. It specifies CASSTASGRFYEQYF.